This TCR beta chain was found in a study of identical twins. Study-wide points: Potential partial confounding of zero-insertion analyses by invariant MAIT and iNKT cells was noted. The abundant beta clonotypes from cord blood had fewer insertions, and memory repertoires had none of this. The analysis was cross-sectional rather than longitudinal within donors.

With regard to this clonotype: No antigen is known for it.

This CDR3 is built from 16 residues. V lost 5 bases to trimming and J lost 0 bases, with 16 bases between them. The germline CDR1 and CDR2 sequences are SGHTA and FQGTGA. It was template switching that added a universal primer site, and there were unique molecular identifiers on the cDNA. One entry per CDR3 protein results from TCRdb running MiXCR on the 5' RACE reads. This repertoire shows around 370,000 distinct CDR3 sequences, approximately 8.7% found once; its top ten account for around 8.6%. The chain links TRBV7-3 to TRBJ1-1, with D uncertain. The TCR originated in a woman in her 50s in good health. Sequences were obtained from naive T cells sorted from blood. The DNA for the CDR3 is TGTGCCAGCAGCCTGCAGTCGATCGGGGTGAACACTGAAGCTTTCTTT. As protein: CASSLQSIGVNTEAFF.